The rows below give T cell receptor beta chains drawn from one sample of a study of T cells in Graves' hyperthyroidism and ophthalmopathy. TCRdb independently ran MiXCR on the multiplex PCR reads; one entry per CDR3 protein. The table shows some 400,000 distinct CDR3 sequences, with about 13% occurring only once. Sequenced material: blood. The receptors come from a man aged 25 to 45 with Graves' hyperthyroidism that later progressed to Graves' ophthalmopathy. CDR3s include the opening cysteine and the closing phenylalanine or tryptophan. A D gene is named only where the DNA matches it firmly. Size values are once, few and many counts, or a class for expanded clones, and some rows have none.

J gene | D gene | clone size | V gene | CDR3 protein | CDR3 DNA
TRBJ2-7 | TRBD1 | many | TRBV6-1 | CASSVTGSSYEQYF | TGTGCCAGCAGCGTGACAGGGAGTTCCTACGAGCAGTACTTC
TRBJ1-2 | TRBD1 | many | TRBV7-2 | CASSFKTGGNGYTF | TGTGCCAGCAGCTTTAAGACAGGGGGCAACGGCTACACCTTC
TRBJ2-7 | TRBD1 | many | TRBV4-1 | CASSPRQGAYEQYF | TGCGCCAGCAGCCCGCGACAGGGAGCCTACGAGCAGTACTTC
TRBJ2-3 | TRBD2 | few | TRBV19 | CASSIETSPGDTQYF | TGTGCCAGTAGTATCGAGACTAGCCCAGGAGATACGCAGTATTTT
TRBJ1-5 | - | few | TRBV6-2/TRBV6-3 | CASRTANQPQHF | TGTGCCAGCCGGACTGCCAATCAGCCCCAGCATTTT
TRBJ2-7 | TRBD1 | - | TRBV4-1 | CASSHPGTGGEQYF | TGCGCCAGCAGCCATCCCGGGACAGGGGGCGAGCAGTACTTC
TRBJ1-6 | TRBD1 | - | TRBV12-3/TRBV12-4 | CASSNRQGAGSPLHF | TGTGCCAGCAGTAACCGACAGGGGGCAGGGTCACCCCTCCACTTT
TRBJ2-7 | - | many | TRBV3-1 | CASSQEGGRSYEQYF | TGTGCCAGCAGCCAAGAGGGGGGCCGATCCTACGAGCAGTACTTC
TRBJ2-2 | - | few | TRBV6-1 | CASHYLGGPTGELFF | TGTGCCAGTCATTATTTGGGGGGACCCACCGGGGAGCTGTTTTTT
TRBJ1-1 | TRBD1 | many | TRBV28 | CASSLRTGIIANTEAFF | TGTGCCAGCAGTTTACGGACAGGGATAATCGCGAACACTGAAGCTTTCTTT
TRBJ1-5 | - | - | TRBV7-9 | CASSLDGDRGQPQHF | TGTGCCAGCAGCTTAGACGGGGACCGTGGTCAGCCCCAGCATTTT
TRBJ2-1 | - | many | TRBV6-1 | CASSVWRRNEGDEQFF | TGTGCCAGCAGTGTCTGGCGGCGGAATGAAGGGGATGAGCAGTTCTTC
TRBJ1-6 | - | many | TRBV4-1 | CASSQVGTPGDTPLHF | TGCGCCAGCAGCCAAGTGGGTACCCCAGGGGATACACCCCTCCACTTT
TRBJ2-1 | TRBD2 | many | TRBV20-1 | CSARVSGGSSSYNEQFF | TGCAGTGCTAGGGTTAGCGGGGGAAGCAGCTCCTACAATGAGCAGTTCTTC
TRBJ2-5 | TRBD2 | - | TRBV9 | CASSVDPTSGGQETQYF | TGTGCCAGCAGCGTAGATCCGACTAGCGGGGGTCAAGAGACCCAGTACTTC
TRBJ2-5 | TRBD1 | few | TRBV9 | CASSVDETGNGETQYF | TGTGCCAGCAGCGTAGATGAGACAGGGAACGGAGAGACCCAGTACTTC
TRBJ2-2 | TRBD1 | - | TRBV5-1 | CASSLTGDETGELFF | TGCGCCAGCAGCTTGACAGGGGATGAGACCGGGGAGCTGTTTTTT
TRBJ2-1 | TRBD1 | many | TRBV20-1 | CSATQGASYNEQFF | TGCAGTGCTACACAGGGGGCCTCCTACAATGAGCAGTTCTTC
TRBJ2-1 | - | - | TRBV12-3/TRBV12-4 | CASSADTSSNEQFF | TGTGCCAGCAGTGCCGACACTTCCTCCAATGAGCAGTTCTTC
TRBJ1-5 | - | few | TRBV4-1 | CASSQTGIGQPQHF | TGCGCCAGCAGCCAAACAGGGATTGGGCAGCCCCAGCATTTT
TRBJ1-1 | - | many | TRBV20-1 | CSARRGWNTEAFF | TGCAGTGCTAGACGGGGTTGGAACACTGAAGCTTTCTTT
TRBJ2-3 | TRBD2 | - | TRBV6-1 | CAVGLAGAVDTQYF | TGTGCCGTAGGACTAGCGGGGGCCGTAGATACGCAGTATTTT
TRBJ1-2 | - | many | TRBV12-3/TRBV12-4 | CASSSGTNYGYTF | TGTGCCAGCAGTTCCGGGACTAACTATGGCTACACCTTC
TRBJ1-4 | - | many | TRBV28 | CASSFPRAGEKLFF | TGTGCCAGCAGTTTCCCGCGGGCAGGAGAAAAACTGTTTTTT
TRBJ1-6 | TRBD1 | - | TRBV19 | CASSTGQGESSPLHF | TGTGCCAGTAGTACCGGACAGGGTGAATCCTCACCCCTCCACTTT
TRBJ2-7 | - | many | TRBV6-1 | CASSPKGGYEQYF | TGTGCCAGCTCCCCCAAAGGAGGCTACGAGCAGTACTTC
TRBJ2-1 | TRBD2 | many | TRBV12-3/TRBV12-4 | CASSSGGKNEQFF | TGTGCCAGCAGTTCGGGGGGTAAGAATGAGCAGTTCTTC
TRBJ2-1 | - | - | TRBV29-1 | CSVSSDIISSYNEQFF | TGCAGCGTTTCTAGCGATATAATATCCTCCTACAATGAGCAGTTCTTC
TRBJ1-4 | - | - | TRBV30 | CAWSVPRGAQREKLFF | TGTGCCTGGAGTGTGCCCCGGGGGGCGCAGCGGGAAAAACTGTTTTTT
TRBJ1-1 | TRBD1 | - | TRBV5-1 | CASSLASTGLTEAFF | TGCGCCAGCAGCTTGGCGTCGACAGGGCTCACTGAAGCTTTCTTT
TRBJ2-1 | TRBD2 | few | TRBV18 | CASSPYQGWRGSYNEQFF | TGTGCCAGCTCACCCTATCAGGGCTGGCGGGGGTCCTACAATGAGCAGTTCTTC
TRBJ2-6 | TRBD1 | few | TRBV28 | CASRWDRAKVLTF | TGTGCCAGCAGATGGGACAGGGCGAAAGTCCTGACTTTC
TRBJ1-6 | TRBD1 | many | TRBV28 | CASRPIQGVNSPLHF | TGTGCCAGCAGACCTATCCAGGGGGTAAATTCACCCCTCCACTTT
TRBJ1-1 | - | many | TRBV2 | CASSVDLLNTEAFF | TGTGCCAGCAGTGTGGACTTATTGAACACTGAAGCTTTCTTT
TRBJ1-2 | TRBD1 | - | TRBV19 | CASNHDRDGIYGYTF | TGTGCCAGTAATCACGACAGGGATGGGATCTATGGCTACACCTTC
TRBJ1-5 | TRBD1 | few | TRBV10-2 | CASSETGQGNQPQHF | TGCGCCAGCAGTGAGACAGGACAGGGCAATCAGCCCCAGCATTTT
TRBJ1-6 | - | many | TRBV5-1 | CASSLVSSGYSPLHF | TGCGCCAGCAGCTTGGTCAGCTCGGGGTATTCACCCCTCCACTTT
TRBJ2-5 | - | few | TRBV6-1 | CASSHGVAEETQYF | TGTGCCAGCAGCCACGGGGTAGCGGAAGAGACCCAGTACTTC
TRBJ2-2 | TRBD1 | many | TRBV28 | CASSLLGQYTGELFF | TGTGCCAGCAGTTTACTGGGACAGTACACCGGGGAGCTGTTTTTT
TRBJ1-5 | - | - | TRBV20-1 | CSARLRASDQPQHF | TGCAGTGCTAGACTCAGGGCCTCGGATCAGCCCCAGCATTTT
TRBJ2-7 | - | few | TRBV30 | CAWSVGDGAYEQYF | TGTGCCTGGAGTGTAGGGGACGGAGCCTACGAGCAGTACTTC
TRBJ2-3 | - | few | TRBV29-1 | CSVEIRQGAWTDTQYF | TGCAGCGTTGAAATCCGCCAAGGGGCATGGACAGATACGCAGTATTTT
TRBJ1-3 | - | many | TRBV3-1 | CASSHPRSGNTIYF | TGTGCCAGCAGCCACCCCCGCTCTGGAAACACCATATATTTT
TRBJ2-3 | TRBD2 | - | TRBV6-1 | CASSRIAGGTRTSTDTQYF | TGTGCCAGCAGCAGAATAGCGGGGGGGACGCGGACTAGCACAGATACGCAGTATTTT
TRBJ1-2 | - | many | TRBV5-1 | CASSPAIPGAGGYGYTF | TGCGCCAGCAGCCCGGCCATTCCGGGGGCCGGGGGATATGGCTACACCTTC
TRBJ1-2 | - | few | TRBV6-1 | CASFAIEGVIYGYTF | TGTGCCAGCTTCGCTATAGAGGGAGTAATCTATGGCTACACCTTC
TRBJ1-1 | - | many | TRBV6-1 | CASSDLWGRANEAFF | TGTGCCAGCAGTGATTTGTGGGGGCGGGCTAATGAAGCTTTCTTT
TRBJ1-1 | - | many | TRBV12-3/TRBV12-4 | CASSPTHRDPTEAFF | TGTGCCAGCAGCCCAACCCACAGGGATCCCACTGAAGCTTTCTTT
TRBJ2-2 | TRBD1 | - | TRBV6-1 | CASSPGQGISTGELFF | TGTGCCAGCAGTCCGGGACAGGGGATCAGCACCGGGGAGCTGTTTTTT
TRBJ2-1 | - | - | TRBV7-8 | CASSLGGAGASYNEQFF | TGTGCCAGCAGCTTAGGTGGGGCGGGGGCCTCCTACAATGAGCAGTTCTTC
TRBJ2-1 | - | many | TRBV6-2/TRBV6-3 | CASSPGEWDEQFF | TGTGCCAGCAGCCCCGGCGAATGGGATGAGCAGTTCTTC
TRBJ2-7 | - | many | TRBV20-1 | CSATRYHEQYF | TGCAGTGCGACTCGGTATCACGAGCAGTACTTC
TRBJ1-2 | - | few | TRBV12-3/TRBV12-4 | CASSSGPGRDTF | TGTGCCAGCAGTTCCGGACCGGGCCGCGACACCTTC
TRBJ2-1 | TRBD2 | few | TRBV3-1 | CASSPWGAGAINEQFF | TGTGCCAGCAGCCCCTGGGGAGCGGGGGCCATCAATGAGCAGTTCTTC
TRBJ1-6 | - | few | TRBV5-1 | CASSPYPTGPYSPLHF | TGCGCCAGCAGCCCTTATCCTACAGGTCCTTATTCACCCCTCCACTTT
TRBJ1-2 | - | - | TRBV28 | CASSFGQGLGYTF | TGTGCCAGCAGTTTCGGGCAGGGATTAGGCTACACCTTC
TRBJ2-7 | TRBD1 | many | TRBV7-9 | CASSYRTGYEQYF | TGTGCCAGCAGTTATAGGACAGGCTACGAGCAGTACTTC
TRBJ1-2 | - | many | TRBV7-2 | CASSLGAAQTYGYTF | TGTGCCAGCAGCTTAGGCGCGGCTCAGACCTATGGCTACACCTTC
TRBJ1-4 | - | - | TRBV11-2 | CASSLGPMEANEKLFF | TGTGCCAGCAGCTTAGGTCCAATGGAGGCTAATGAAAAACTGTTTTTT